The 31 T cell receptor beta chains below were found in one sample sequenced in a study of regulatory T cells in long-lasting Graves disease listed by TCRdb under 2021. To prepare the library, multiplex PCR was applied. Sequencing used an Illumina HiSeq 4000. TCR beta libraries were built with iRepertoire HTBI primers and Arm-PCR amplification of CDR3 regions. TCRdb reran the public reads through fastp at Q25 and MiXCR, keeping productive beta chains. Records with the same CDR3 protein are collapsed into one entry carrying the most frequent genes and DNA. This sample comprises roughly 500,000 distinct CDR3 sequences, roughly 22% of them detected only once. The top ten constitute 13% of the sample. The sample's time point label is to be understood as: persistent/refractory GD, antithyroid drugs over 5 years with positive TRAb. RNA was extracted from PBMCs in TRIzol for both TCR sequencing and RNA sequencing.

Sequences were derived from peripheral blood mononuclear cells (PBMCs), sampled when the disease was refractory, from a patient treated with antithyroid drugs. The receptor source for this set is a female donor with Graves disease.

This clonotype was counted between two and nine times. The DNA for the CDR3 is TGTGCCAGCAGTTTACAGGGATATCCACCCCTCCACTTT. Its translation is CASSLQGYPPLHF. This sequence joins TRBV27 and TRBJ1-6, with D tentatively TRBD1 (5 bases). Germline CDR1 MNHEY, CDR2 SMNVEV (reference sequence). CDR3 length: 13 residues. Trimming pared 2 bases from V and 11 bases from J, leaving 10 bases between.

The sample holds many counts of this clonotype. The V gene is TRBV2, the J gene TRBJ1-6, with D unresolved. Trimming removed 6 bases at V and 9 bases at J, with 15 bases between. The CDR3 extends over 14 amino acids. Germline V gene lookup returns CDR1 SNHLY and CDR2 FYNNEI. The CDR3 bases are TGTGCCAGCAGCATGCCCTCAGTAGGTTCACCCCTCCACTTT. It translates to CASSMPSVGSPLHF.

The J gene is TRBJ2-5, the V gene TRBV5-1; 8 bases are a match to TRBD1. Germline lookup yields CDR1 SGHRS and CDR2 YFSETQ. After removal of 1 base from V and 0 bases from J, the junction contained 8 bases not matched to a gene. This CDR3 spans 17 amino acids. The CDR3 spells CASSLLPRTGHQETQYF. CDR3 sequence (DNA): TGCGCCAGCAGCTTGTTACCGAGGACAGGGCACCAAGAGACCCAGTACTTC.

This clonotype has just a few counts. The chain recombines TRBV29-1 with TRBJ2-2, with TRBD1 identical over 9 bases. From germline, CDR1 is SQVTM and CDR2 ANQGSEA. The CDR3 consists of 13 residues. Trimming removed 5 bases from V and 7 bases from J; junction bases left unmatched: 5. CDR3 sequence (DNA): TGCAGCGTTTCACGGACAGGGGACGGGGAGCTGTTTTTT. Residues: CSVSRTGDGELFF.

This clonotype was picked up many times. The CDR3 nucleotides read TGTGCCAGCAGTGTGCCCGGGGAGCTGTTTTTT. As protein: CASSVPGELFF. This rearrangement joins TRBV2 to TRBJ2-2; D is unclear. The CDR3 contains 11 residues. CDR1 SNHLY and CDR2 FYNNEI come from the germline V gene. V was trimmed by 4 bases and J by 6 bases, leaving 3 bases between them.

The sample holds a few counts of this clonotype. The CDR3 coding sequence is TGTGCCACCAGTGATCCGTCAGGAAGCTCTGGAAACACCATATATTTT. Amino acid sequence: CATSDPSGSSGNTIYF. The chain uses TRBV24-1 and TRBJ1-3; D gene unclear. Germline CDR1 and CDR2: KGHDR and SFDVKD. The CDR3 runs 16 residues. Trimming left V 3 bases short and J 0 bases short, with 11 bases between.

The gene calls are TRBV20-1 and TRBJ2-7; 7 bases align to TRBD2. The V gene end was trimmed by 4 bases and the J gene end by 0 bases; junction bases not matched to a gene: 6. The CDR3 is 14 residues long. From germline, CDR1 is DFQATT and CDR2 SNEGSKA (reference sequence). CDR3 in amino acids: CSAKVSGLSYEQYF. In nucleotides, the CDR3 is TGCAGTGCTAAGGTTAGCGGGCTCTCCTACGAGCAGTACTTC.

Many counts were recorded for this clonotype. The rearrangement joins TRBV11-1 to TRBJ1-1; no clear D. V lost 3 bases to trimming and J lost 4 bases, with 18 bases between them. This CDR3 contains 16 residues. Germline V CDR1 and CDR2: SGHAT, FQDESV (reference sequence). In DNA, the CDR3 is TGTGCCAGCAGCTTTGTGGGAGGTGGAGATGTCACTGAAGCTTTCTTT. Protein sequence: CASSFVGGGDVTEAFF.

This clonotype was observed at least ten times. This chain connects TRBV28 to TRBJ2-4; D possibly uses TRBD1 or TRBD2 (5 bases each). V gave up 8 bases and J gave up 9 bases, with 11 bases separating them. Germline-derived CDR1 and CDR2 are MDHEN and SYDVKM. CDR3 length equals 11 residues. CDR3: CASRDGGIQYF. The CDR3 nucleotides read TGTGCCAGCCGGGACGGTGGCATTCAGTACTTC.

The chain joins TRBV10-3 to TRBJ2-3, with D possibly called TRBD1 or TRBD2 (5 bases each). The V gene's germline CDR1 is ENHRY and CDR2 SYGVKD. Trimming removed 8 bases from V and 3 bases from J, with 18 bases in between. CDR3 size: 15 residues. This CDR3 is CAIRLRGRETDTQYF. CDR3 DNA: TGTGCCATCCGTCTACGAGGCAGGGAGACAGATACGCAGTATTTT.

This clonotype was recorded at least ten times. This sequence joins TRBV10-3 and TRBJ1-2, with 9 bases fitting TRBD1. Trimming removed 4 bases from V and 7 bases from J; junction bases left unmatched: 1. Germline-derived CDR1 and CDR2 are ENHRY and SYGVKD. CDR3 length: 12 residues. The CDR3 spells CAISGTGVGYTF. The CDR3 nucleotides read TGTGCCATCAGTGGGACAGGGGTTGGCTACACCTTC.

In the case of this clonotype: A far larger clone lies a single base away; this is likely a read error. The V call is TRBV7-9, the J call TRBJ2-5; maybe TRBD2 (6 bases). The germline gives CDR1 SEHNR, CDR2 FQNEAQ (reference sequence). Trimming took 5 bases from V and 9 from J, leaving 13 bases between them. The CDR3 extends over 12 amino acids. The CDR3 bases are TGTGCCAGCAGCATCGACGGGGAGGCCCAGTACTTC. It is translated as CASSIDGEAQYF.

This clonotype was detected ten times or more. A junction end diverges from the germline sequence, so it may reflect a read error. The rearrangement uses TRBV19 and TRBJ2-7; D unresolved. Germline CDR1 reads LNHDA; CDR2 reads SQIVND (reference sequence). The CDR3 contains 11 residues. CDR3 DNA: TGTGCCAGCAGTACCACCTACGAGCAGTACTTC. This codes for CASSTTYEQYF.

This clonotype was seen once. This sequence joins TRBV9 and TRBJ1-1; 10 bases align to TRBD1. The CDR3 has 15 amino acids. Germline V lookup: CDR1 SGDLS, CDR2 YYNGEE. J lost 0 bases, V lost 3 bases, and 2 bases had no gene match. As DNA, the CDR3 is TGTGCCAGCAGCGGAGGACAGGGGGTGAACACTGAAGCTTTCTTT. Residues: CASSGGQGVNTEAFF.

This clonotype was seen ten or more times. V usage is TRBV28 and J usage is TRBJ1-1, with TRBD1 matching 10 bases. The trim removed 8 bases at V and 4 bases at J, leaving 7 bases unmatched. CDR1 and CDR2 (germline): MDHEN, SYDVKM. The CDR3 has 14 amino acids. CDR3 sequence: CASVLRDRGTEAFF. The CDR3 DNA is TGTGCCAGCGTTCTCCGGGACAGGGGCACTGAAGCTTTCTTT.

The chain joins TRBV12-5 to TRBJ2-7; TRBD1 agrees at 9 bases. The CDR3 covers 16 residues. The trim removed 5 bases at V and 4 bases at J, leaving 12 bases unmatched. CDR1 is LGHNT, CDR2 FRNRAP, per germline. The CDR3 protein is CASGAHRGPYMYEQYF. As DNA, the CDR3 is TGTGCTAGTGGTGCCCACAGGGGGCCATATATGTACGAGCAGTACTTC. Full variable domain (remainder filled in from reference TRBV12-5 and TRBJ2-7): DARVTQTPRHKVTEMGQEVTMRCQPILGHNTVFWYRQTMMQGLELLAYFRNRAPLDDSGMPKDRFSAEMPDATLATLKIQPSEPRDSAVYFCASGAHRGPYMYEQYFGPGTRLTVT.

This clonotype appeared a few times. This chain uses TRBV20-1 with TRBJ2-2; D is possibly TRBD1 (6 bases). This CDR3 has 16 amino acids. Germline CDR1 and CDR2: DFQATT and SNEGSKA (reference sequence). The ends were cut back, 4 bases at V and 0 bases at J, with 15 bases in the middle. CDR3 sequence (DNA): TGCAGTGCTAAAGACCGGGACAAGTCGAACACCGGGGAGCTGTTTTTT. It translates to CSAKDRDKSNTGELFF.

The CDR3 spells CASSLVGPPSYEQYF. The CDR3, as DNA: TGTGCCAGCAGCTTAGTAGGACCGCCCTCCTACGAGCAGTACTTC. The chain links TRBV7-2 to TRBJ2-7; D is unresolved. Germline CDR1 SGHTA, CDR2 FQGNSA. There are 15 residues in the CDR3. V lost 1 base and J 0 bases, leaving 10 bases between the germline ends.

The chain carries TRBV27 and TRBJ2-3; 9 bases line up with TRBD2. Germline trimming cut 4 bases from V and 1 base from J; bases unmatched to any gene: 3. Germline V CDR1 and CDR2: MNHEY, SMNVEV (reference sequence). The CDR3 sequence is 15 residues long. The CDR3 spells CASSWRTSGTDTQYF. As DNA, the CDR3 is TGTGCCAGCAGTTGGAGGACTAGCGGCACAGATACGCAGTATTTT.

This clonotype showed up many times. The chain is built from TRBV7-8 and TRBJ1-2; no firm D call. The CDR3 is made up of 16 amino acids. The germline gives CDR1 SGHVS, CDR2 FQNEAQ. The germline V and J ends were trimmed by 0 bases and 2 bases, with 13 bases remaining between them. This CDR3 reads CASSLALGGINYGYTF. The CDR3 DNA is TGTGCCAGCAGCTTAGCGCTGGGAGGAATAAACTATGGCTACACCTTC.

CDR3 nucleotides: TGCAGCGCAGCGGACGCACAAGAGACCCAGTACTTC. As protein: CSAADAQETQYF. The rearrangement links TRBV29-1 to TRBJ2-5; TRBD2 might be the D (5 bases). Trimming took 7 bases from V and 2 from J, leaving 11 bases between them. Germline V gives CDR1 SQVTM, CDR2 ANQGSEA. This CDR3 spans 12 amino acids. The entire variable domain, with the rest obtained from reference TRBV29-1 and TRBJ2-5, is as follows: SAVISQKPSRDICQRGTSLTIQCQVDSQVTMMFWYRQQPGQSLTLIATANQGSEATYESGFVIDKFPISRPNLTFSTLTVSNMSPEDSSIYLCSAADAQETQYFGPGTRLLVL.

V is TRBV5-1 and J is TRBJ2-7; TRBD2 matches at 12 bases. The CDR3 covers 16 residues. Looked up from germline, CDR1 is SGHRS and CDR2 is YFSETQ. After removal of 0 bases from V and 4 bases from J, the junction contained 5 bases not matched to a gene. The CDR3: CASSLAPSGGAYEQYF. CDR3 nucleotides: TGCGCCAGCAGCTTGGCCCCTAGCGGGGGGGCGTACGAGCAGTACTTC.

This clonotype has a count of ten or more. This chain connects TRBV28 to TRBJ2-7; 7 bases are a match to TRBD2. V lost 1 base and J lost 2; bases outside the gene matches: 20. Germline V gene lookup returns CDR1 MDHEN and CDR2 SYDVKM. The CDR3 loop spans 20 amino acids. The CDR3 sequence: CASSLSPPEALAVLTYEQYF. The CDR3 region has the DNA TGTGCCAGCAGTTTATCTCCACCCGAGGCTCTAGCGGTGCTGACCTACGAGCAGTACTTC. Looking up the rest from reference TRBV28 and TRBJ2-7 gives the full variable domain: DVKVTQSSRYLVKRTGEKVFLECVQDMDHENMFWYRQDPGLGLRLIYFSYDVKMKEKGDIPEGYSVSREKKERFSLILESASTNQTSMYLCASSLSPPEALAVLTYEQYFGPGTRLTVT.

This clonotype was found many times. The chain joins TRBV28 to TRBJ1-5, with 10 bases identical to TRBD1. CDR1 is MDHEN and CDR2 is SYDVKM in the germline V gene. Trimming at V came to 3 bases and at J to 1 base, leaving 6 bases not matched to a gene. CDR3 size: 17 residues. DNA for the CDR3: TGTGCCAGCAGTTTCAAAGGGACAGGGGTGAGCAATCAGCCCCAGCATTTT. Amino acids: CASSFKGTGVSNQPQHF.

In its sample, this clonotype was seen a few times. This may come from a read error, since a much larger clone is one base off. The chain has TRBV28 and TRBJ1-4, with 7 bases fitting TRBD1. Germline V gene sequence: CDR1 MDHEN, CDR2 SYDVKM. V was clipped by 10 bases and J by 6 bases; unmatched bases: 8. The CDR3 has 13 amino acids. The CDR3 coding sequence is TGTGCCACCGTCAGGGGGGGTTATGAAAAACTGTTTTTT. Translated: CATVRGGYEKLFF.

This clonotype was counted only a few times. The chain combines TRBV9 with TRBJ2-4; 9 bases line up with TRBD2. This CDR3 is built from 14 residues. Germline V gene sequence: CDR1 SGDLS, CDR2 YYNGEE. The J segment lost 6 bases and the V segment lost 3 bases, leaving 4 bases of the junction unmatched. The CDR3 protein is CASSDTTSGNIQYF. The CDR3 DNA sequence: TGTGCCAGCAGCGACACGACTAGCGGAAACATTCAGTACTTC.

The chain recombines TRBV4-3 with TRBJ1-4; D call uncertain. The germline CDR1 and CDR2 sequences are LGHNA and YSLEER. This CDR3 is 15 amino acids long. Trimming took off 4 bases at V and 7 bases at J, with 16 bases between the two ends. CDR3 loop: CASSPAGGEVEKLFF. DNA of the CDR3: TGCGCCAGCAGCCCCGCCGGTGGGGAGGTTGAAAAACTGTTTTTT.

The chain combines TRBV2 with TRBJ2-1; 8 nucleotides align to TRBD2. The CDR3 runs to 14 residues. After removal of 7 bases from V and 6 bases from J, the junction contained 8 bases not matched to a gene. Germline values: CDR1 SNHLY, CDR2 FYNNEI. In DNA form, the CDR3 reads TGTGCCAGCATCGAGATTCGGGGGGGCAATGAGCAGTTCTTC. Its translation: CASIEIRGGNEQFF.

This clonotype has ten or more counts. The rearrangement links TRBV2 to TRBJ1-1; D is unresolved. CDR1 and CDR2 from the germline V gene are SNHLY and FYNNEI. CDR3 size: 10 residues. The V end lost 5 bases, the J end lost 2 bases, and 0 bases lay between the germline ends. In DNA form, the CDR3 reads TGTGCCAGCAGTAACACTGAAGCTTTCTTT. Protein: CASSNTEAFF.

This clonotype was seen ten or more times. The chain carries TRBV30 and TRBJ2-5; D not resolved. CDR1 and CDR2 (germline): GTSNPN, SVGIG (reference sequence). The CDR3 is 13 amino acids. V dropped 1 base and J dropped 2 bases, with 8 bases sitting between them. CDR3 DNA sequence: TGTGCCTGGAGTGGGGGATTACAAGAGACCCAGTACTTC. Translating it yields CAWSGGLQETQYF.

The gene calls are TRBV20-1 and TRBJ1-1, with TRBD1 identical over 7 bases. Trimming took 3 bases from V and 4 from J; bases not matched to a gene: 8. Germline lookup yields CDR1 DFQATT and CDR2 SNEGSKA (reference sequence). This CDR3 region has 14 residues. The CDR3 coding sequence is TGCAGTGCTAGGCTCAGGGGGGGGATCACTGAAGCTTTCTTT. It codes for CSARLRGGITEAFF.